This entry lists 32 T cell receptor beta chains sequenced from one sample in a study of T cell clonality in common variable immunodeficiency. These TCRs are of unknown antigen specificity. Here immunoSEQ multiplex PCR was the method, and the copy in TCRdb shows in-frame clones only, minus some. The repertoire consists of 25,000 or so clones, none detected only once. The study, taken as a whole, reports: Reportedly, TCR beta sequences from common variable immunodeficiency showed fewer deletions and N-nucleotide insertions.

Sequenced sample: peripheral blood mononuclear cells. The receptor source for this set is a human donor with common variable immunodeficiency.

This clone has more than one count but fewer than ten. The read falls 3 residues short of the CDR3 end, and the missing part is taken from the germline J gene. The chain is built from TRBV5-3 and TRBJ1-5, with 8 bases lining up with TRBD1. TRBV5-3 falls under the ORF class, with uncertain function. The length of the CDR3 is 20 residues. Trimming cost V 3 bases and J 3 bases; bases outside gene matches: 20. Incomplete CDR3 DNA: TGTGCCAGAAGCTCGGTAATCTCTATCTGGGGACAGGACCCCAATCAGCCC. Residues: CARSSVISIWGQDPNQP. The whole CDR3 sequence is CARSSVISIWGQDPNQPQHF.

There are a few counts of this clone. The sequence runs out 3 residues before the end of the CDR3; the remainder is reconstructed from the germline J gene. The same CDR3 can be traced to other DNA sequences in this sample. This chain connects TRBV5-1 to TRBJ2-5, with D perhaps TRBD1 (8 bases). This CDR3 is 13 amino acids long. V was trimmed by 4 bases and J by 5 bases, leaving 12 bases between them. Germline V gene data show CDR1 as SGHRS and CDR2 as YFSETQ. CDR3 DNA (partial): TGCGCCAGCAGCATACAGGGGGGGGAGACC. Translation gives CASSIQGGET. The entire CDR3 is CASSIQGGETQYF.

In its sample, this clone was seen a few times. The missing CDR3 end, 3 residues past where the read stops, is filled in from the germline J gene. The chain combines TRBV7-2 with TRBJ1-1; perhaps TRBD1 as D (6 bases). From germline, CDR1 is SGHTA and CDR2 FQGNSA. V lost 4 bases, J lost 0 bases, and 12 bases lay in between. This CDR3 region has 15 residues. The covered CDR3 bases are TGTGCCAGCAGCTACGACAGGCTAATGAACACTGAA. This encodes CASSYDRLMNTE. The entire CDR3 protein is CASSYDRLMNTEAFF. Using reference TRBV7-2 and TRBJ1-1 for the parts outside the CDR3, the full variable domain is GAGVSQSPSNKVTEKGKDVELRCDPISGHTALYWYRQSLGQGLEFLIYFQGNSAPDKSGLPSDRFSAERTGGSVSTLTIQRTQQEDSAVYLCASSYDRLMNTEAFFGQGTRLTVV.

In its sample, this clone was seen many times. The read terminates 3 residues ahead of where the CDR3 ends, so the germline J gene completes it. The V and J genes are TRBV7-9 and TRBJ2-7; no definite D call. Per germline, CDR1 SEHNR and CDR2 FQNEAQ (reference sequence). V gave up 8 bases and J gave up 5 bases, with 10 bases separating them. The CDR3 contains 11 residues. CDR3 bases read: TGTGCCAGCGATCCAACGGACGAG. It translates to CASDPTDE. The whole CDR3 protein is CASDPTDEQYF.

As regards this clone: The read ends 3 residues before the CDR3 terminus; that terminus is restored from the germline J gene. This chain uses TRBV6-2 or TRBV6-3 with TRBJ1-2; D possibly corresponds to TRBD1 (5 bases). This CDR3 is 13 amino acids long. Germline CDR1 MNHEY, CDR2 SVGEGT. The V end lost 6 bases, the J end lost 2 bases, and 10 bases lay between the germline ends. Incomplete CDR3 DNA: TGTGCCAGCAGCCGACAGAACAACTATGGC. Translating it yields CASSRQNNYG. The entire CDR3 is CASSRQNNYGYTF.

The CDR3 bases that were read are TGTGCCAGCAGCCCGGGACAGGGTCAGCAGCCC. This codes for CASSPGQGQQP. The full CDR3 protein reads CASSPGQGQQPQHF. The chain carries TRBV7-6 and TRBJ1-5; 9 nucleotides match TRBD1. Read sequence stops 3 residues before the CDR3 end, and the germline J gene provides the missing end. V lost 5 bases and J lost 7; bases outside the gene matches: 6. Germline V gene sequence: CDR1 SGHVS, CDR2 FNYEAQ. The CDR3 contains 14 residues.

This clone was picked up many times. The CDR3 end lies 3 residues beyond the end of the read and is filled in from the germline J gene. The genes are TRBV13 and TRBJ1-4, with TRBD1 matching over 12 bases. With 4 bases clipped from V and 9 bases from J, the junction kept 3 bases outside the gene matches. Germline V gene lookup returns CDR1 PRHDT and CDR2 FYEKMQ (reference sequence). The CDR3 contains 14 residues. The sequenced CDR3 bases are TGTGCCAGCAGCTACCGGGACAGGGGGCAAAAA. Its protein product is CASSYRDRGQK. In full, the CDR3 reads CASSYRDRGQKLFF.

As regards this clone: Coverage ceases 3 residues before the CDR3 finishes, and the germline J gene fills in the end. The chain links TRBV5-6 to TRBJ2-2; 7 nucleotides match TRBD2. Germline loops: CDR1 SGHDT, CDR2 YYEEEE. CDR3 length: 15 amino acids. Trimming took 0 bases from V and 3 from J; bases not matched to a gene: 2. Partial CDR3 DNA: TGTGCCAGCAGCTTGGGCGGGAGTTACACCGGGGAG. Its translation: CASSLGGSYTGE. From start to end, the CDR3 is CASSLGGSYTGELFF.

The sequenced CDR3 bases are TGTGCCAGTAGTCCTGGACAGGGTGAGTTGCTTGGCAATCAGCCC. Its translation is CASSPGQGELLGNQP. The CDR3 as a whole reads CASSPGQGELLGNQPQHF. The chain has TRBV19 and TRBJ1-5; 8 positions agree with TRBD1. The missing CDR3 end, 3 residues past where the read stops, is filled in from the germline J gene. This CDR3 is 18 amino acids long. Trimming at V came to 5 bases and at J to 2 bases, leaving 14 bases not matched to a gene. The V gene's germline CDR1 is LNHDA and CDR2 SQIVND (reference sequence).

On this clone: The read terminates 3 residues before the CDR3 end, so the remaining end is supplied by the germline J gene. This sequence joins TRBV6-1 and TRBJ1-1, with D unclear. Germline CDR1 and CDR2: MNHNS and SASEGT. The CDR3 consists of 14 residues. The V end was cut by 2 bases, the J end by 4 bases, with 11 bases between. The CDR3 here is CASSEQQVSTEAFF. The part of the CDR3 DNA that was read is TGTGCCAGCAGTGAACAGCAGGTGAGCACTGAA.

The sample holds a few counts of this clone. The read ends 3 residues before the CDR3 terminus; that terminus is restored from the germline J gene. The rearrangement uses TRBV7-9 and TRBJ2-3; D unclear. Germline CDR1 SEHNR, CDR2 FQNEAQ (reference sequence). The CDR3 runs 14 residues. Between the trimmed V and J ends, which lost 1 base and 0 bases, there was a span of 5 bases. The DNA read from the CDR3 is TGTGCCAGCAGCTTAGGGGCGAGCACAGATACG. Translating it yields CASSLGASTDT. The complete CDR3 protein is CASSLGASTDTQYF.

This clone was observed many times. Coverage ceases 3 residues before the CDR3 finishes, and the germline J gene fills in the end. The genes are TRBV2 and TRBJ2-1, with TRBD2 matching over 7 bases. V gave up 4 bases and J gave up 4 bases; unmatched junction bases: 4. From germline, CDR1 is SNHLY and CDR2 FYNNEI. This CDR3 comprises 14 residues. The CDR3 loop is CASSGPSGYNEQFF. The sequenced part of the CDR3 DNA is TGTGCCAGCAGTGGGCCTAGCGGATACAATGAG. The entire variable domain, with the rest obtained from reference TRBV2 and TRBJ2-1, is as follows: EPEVTQTPSHQVTQMGQEVILRCVPISNHLYFYWYRQILGQKVEFLVSFYNNEISEKSEIFDDQFSVERPDGSNFTLKIRSTKLEDSAMYFCASSGPSGYNEQFFGPGTRLTVL.

The table lists this clone with many counts. From the germline J gene comes the end of the CDR3, since the read stops 3 residues before it. V and J are TRBV5-1 and TRBJ1-1; 7 bases match TRBD1. CDR1 and CDR2 from the germline V gene are SGHRS and YFSETQ. CDR3 size: 15 residues. Trimming removed 4 bases from V and 3 bases from J; junction bases left unmatched: 9. CDR3 bases read: TGCGCCAGCAGCCCCAGCCCCAGGGGGGACACTGAA. Protein product: CASSPSPRGDTE. The entire CDR3 sequence reads CASSPSPRGDTEAFF.

This clone was counted at least ten times. The sequenced part of the CDR3 DNA is TGTGCCAGCAGCCGACCCCGGGACACCGAG. This translates into CASSRPRDTE. Given in full, the CDR3 is CASSRPRDTEQYF. This chain uses TRBV7-2 with TRBJ2-7; a weak D match, TRBD1 (6 bases). The read ends 3 residues before the CDR3 terminus; that terminus is restored from the germline J gene. CDR1 and CDR2 (germline): SGHTA, FQGNSA. Deletions cut 5 bases from V and 6 bases from J, with 14 bases between. The CDR3 consists of 13 residues.

On this clone itself: The CDR3 is cut off 3 residues early in the read; its end comes from the germline J gene. V is TRBV13 and J is TRBJ2-3; 7 bases are shared with TRBD2. The CDR3 length is 15 residues. Per the germline V gene, CDR1 is PRHDT and CDR2 is FYEKMQ (reference sequence). The junction had 8 bases not matched to a gene; V was cut back by 5 bases and J by 3 bases. CDR3 amino acids: CASSPGAGTTDTQYF. CDR3 DNA (partial): TGTGCCAGCAGCCCAGGAGCGGGAACTACAGATACG.

This clone was recorded many times. The missing CDR3 end, 3 residues past where the read stops, is filled in from the germline J gene. The V and J genes are TRBV28 and TRBJ2-3; D unresolved. V lost 9 bases and J lost 0, with 7 bases in between. Germline values: CDR1 MDHEN, CDR2 SYDVKM. This CDR3 is 12 amino acids long. The CDR3 loop is CASYSSTDTQYF. The DNA read from the CDR3 is TGTGCCAGTTACAGCAGCACAGATACG.

Many counts were recorded for this clone. The DNA ends 3 residues before the CDR3 does, and the rest of the CDR3 is filled in from the germline J gene. The rearrangement joins TRBV5-4 to TRBJ2-5; a possible D gene is TRBD1 (6 bases). CDR3 length: 14 residues. V lost 4 bases and J 3 bases, leaving 13 bases between the germline ends. The germline gives CDR1 SGHNT, CDR2 YYREEE (reference sequence). The sequenced part of the CDR3 DNA is TGTGCCAGCAGCGTATACAGGGTTGAAGAGACC. It specifies CASSVYRVEET. The complete CDR3 protein is CASSVYRVEETQYF.

This clone came up many times. The read finishes 3 residues shy of the CDR3 end, and the germline J gene is used to complete it. The rearrangement uses TRBV11-2 and TRBJ2-1; D is uncertain. The CDR3 runs to 13 residues. V shed 3 bases and J shed 7 bases, with 10 bases lying between them. The germline CDR1 and CDR2 sequences are SGHAT and FQNNGV. CDR3 bases read: TGTGCCAGCAGCTTCTCCGTCTTGAATGAG. Its translation is CASSFSVLNE. The entire CDR3 protein is CASSFSVLNEQFF. Combining the CDR3 with reference TRBV11-2 and TRBJ2-1 gives the whole variable domain EAGVAQSPRYKIIEKRQSVAFWCNPISGHATLYWYQQILGQGPKLLIQFQNNGVVDDSQLPKDRFSAERLKGVDSTLKIQPAKLEDSAVYLCASSFSVLNEQFFGPGTRLTVL.

This clone was detected many times. The read terminates 3 residues ahead of where the CDR3 ends, so the germline J gene completes it. J is TRBJ2-1 and V is TRBV7-2, with D possibly matching TRBD1 (5 bases). This CDR3 comprises 15 residues. V shed 3 bases and J shed 0 bases, with 9 bases lying between them. The germline CDR1 and CDR2 sequences are SGHTA and FQGNSA. The sequenced CDR3 bases are TGTGCCAGCAGCTTTGACAGAGACTCCTACAATGAG. As protein: CASSFDRDSYNE. The entire CDR3 protein is CASSFDRDSYNEQFF. Using reference TRBV7-2 and TRBJ2-1 for the parts outside the CDR3, the full variable domain is GAGVSQSPSNKVTEKGKDVELRCDPISGHTALYWYRQSLGQGLEFLIYFQGNSAPDKSGLPSDRFSAERTGGSVSTLTIQRTQQEDSAVYLCASSFDRDSYNEQFFGPGTRLTVL.

This clone was picked up many times. Read data end 3 residues before the CDR3 end; the end is taken from the germline J gene. The chain is built from TRBV11-2 and TRBJ1-1; D might be TRBD1 (6 bases). From germline, CDR1 is SGHAT and CDR2 FQNNGV. Trimming stripped 2 bases from V and 6 bases from J, with 13 bases between. CDR3 length: 14 residues. CDR3 bases read: TGTGCCAGCAGCTTATTTCTAGGGGGGGCTGAA. It yields the protein CASSLFLGGAE. In full, the CDR3 reads CASSLFLGGAEAFF.

The table lists this clone with many counts. The read terminates 3 residues ahead of where the CDR3 ends, so the germline J gene completes it. The chain carries TRBV12-5 and TRBJ1-5; unclear D gene. Between the trimmed V and J ends, which lost 4 bases and 7 bases, there was a span of 8 bases. The germline CDR1 and CDR2 sequences are LGHNT and FRNRAP. The CDR3 length is 12 residues. The CDR3 protein is CASGSSSQPQHF. The DNA read from the CDR3 is TGTGCTAGTGGTTCCTCGAGCCAGCCC.

This clone was counted only a few times. The read comes to an end 3 residues before the CDR3 does, leaving the germline J gene to fill in the end. The same CDR3 can be traced to other DNA sequences in this sample. J is TRBJ1-5 and V is TRBV7-2, with D possibly being TRBD1 (6 bases). The CDR3 runs 14 residues. With 2 bases removed from V and 7 bases from J, the gap between germline ends came to 12 bases. Germline-derived CDR1 and CDR2 are SGHTA and FQGNSA. CDR3: CASSLRGQGQPQHF. CDR3 bases read: TGTGCCAGCAGCTTAAGGGGTCAGGGGCAGCCC.

Ten or more counts support this clone. The read is 3 residues too short to cover the CDR3 end, so that end is filled in from the germline J gene. The rearrangement links TRBV7-9 to TRBJ2-2; possibly TRBD2 for D (6 bases). V was pared by 6 bases and J by 0 bases, with 11 bases between. Germline loops: CDR1 SEHNR, CDR2 FQNEAQ (reference sequence). CDR3 length: 15 residues. CDR3 bases read: TGTGCCAGCAGTCCGGGGGAGTCGAACACCGGGGAG. Translation: CASSPGESNTGE. The full-length CDR3 reads as CASSPGESNTGELFF.

This clone has at least ten counts. Coverage ceases 3 residues before the CDR3 finishes, and the germline J gene fills in the end. The chain employs TRBV6-4 and TRBJ2-3, with D possibly matching TRBD1 (6 bases). CDR3 length: 13 residues. The V gene's germline CDR1 is MRHNA and CDR2 SNTAGT. V was shortened by 6 bases and J by 4 bases, with 11 bases between the two germline ends. The sequenced CDR3 bases are TGTGCCAGCAGCTACAGGGAAGCAGATACG. Protein: CASSYREADT. The full CDR3 reads CASSYREADTQYF.

This clone showed up many times. The CDR3 extends 3 residues past the end of the read, so its final part is completed from the germline J gene. The V call is TRBV13, the J call TRBJ1-2; D gene unclear. V was clipped by 5 bases and J by 0 bases, with 4 bases between them. The CDR3 consists of 12 residues. CDR1 and CDR2 (germline): PRHDT, FYEKMQ (reference sequence). The sequenced part of the CDR3 DNA is TGTGCCAGCAGCCCGTCTAACTATGGC. It encodes CASSPSNYG. The full-length CDR3 reads as CASSPSNYGYTF.

This clone was seen at least ten times. Sequence at one end of the junction differs from germline and may be a read error. The read stops 3 residues short of the end of the CDR3; the missing end is completed from the germline J gene. The gene calls are TRBV4-2 and TRBJ1-2; D is unclear. This CDR3 comprises 16 residues. Per the germline V gene, CDR1 is LGHNA and CDR2 is YNFKEQ. The CDR3 sequence: CASSQDTQVPNYGYTF. CDR3 bases read: TGCGCCAGCAGCCAAGATACGCAGGTTCCTAACTATGGC.

To note about this clone: The read gets to within 3 residues of the CDR3 end, and the germline J gene fills in the rest. This chain uses TRBV18 with TRBJ1-3, with D maybe TRBD1 (6 bases). The germline V gene encodes CDR1 KGHSH and CDR2 LQKENI. CDR3 length: 13 residues. The sequenced CDR3 bases are TGTGCCAGCTCACCTGGGACATTGGACCCC. This gives the protein CASSPGTLDP. The whole CDR3 is CASSPGTLDPIYF.

This clone was found many times. The sequenced CDR3 bases are TGTGCCAGCAGCTTAGAAGCTTCTACAGGGACC. Translated, it gives CASSLEASTGT. The whole CDR3 protein reads CASSLEASTGTQYF. The gene calls are TRBV11-2 and TRBJ2-5; D may be TRBD1 (5 bases). The read terminates 3 residues ahead of where the CDR3 ends, so the germline J gene completes it. Germline CDR1 is SGHAT and CDR2 is FQNNGV. Trimming took 0 bases from V and 7 from J, leaving 12 bases between them. CDR3 size: 14 residues.

This clone was seen many times. From the germline J gene comes the end of the CDR3, since the read stops 3 residues before it. The genes are TRBV11-3 and TRBJ2-3; 9 bases fit TRBD2. The CDR3 has 15 amino acids. Losses at the gene ends were 2 bases for V and 1 base for J; bases not matched to a gene: 1. Germline lookup yields CDR1 SGHNT and CDR2 YENEEA. CDR3 sequence reads: CASSLLAGGTDTQYF. The part of the CDR3 DNA that was read is TGTGCCAGCAGCTTATTAGCGGGAGGCACAGATACG.

This clone was seen only a few times. The read terminates 3 residues before the CDR3 end, so the remaining end is supplied by the germline J gene. V and J are TRBV10-3 and TRBJ2-7, with 9 bases fitting TRBD1. Germline V gene sequence: CDR1 ENHRY, CDR2 SYGVKD. V shed 7 bases and J 3 bases; nucleotides not matched to a gene: 10. The CDR3 spans 15 residues. The CDR3 DNA, read in part, is TGTGCCATCACCACTGTGAGGACAGGGGTCTACGAG. Translating it yields CAITTVRTGVYE. In full, the CDR3 is CAITTVRTGVYEQYF.

This clone was detected ten times or more. The read ends 3 residues shy of where the CDR3 ends; the end is completed using the germline J gene. V usage is TRBV5-6 and J usage is TRBJ2-3, with 9 nucleotides matching TRBD2. The length of the CDR3 is 13 residues. The germline V gene encodes CDR1 SGHDT and CDR2 YYEEEE. The V and J ends lost 1 base and 6 bases, in that order; junction bases with no gene match: 0. The CDR3 spells CASSLLAGDTQYF. The part of the CDR3 DNA that was read is TGTGCCAGCAGCTTGCTAGCGGGGGATACG.

This clone was detected ten times or more. The read is 3 residues too short to cover the CDR3 end, so that end is filled in from the germline J gene. The chain combines TRBV5-1 with TRBJ1-1, with D tentatively TRBD1 (5 bases). V was clipped by 4 bases and J by 4 bases, with 14 bases between them. The V gene's germline CDR1 is SGHRS and CDR2 YFSETQ. This CDR3 is 14 amino acids long. The CDR3 is CASSPRVGRTEAFF. The part of the CDR3 DNA that was read is TGCGCCAGCAGCCCCCGGGTGGGGCGCACTGAA.